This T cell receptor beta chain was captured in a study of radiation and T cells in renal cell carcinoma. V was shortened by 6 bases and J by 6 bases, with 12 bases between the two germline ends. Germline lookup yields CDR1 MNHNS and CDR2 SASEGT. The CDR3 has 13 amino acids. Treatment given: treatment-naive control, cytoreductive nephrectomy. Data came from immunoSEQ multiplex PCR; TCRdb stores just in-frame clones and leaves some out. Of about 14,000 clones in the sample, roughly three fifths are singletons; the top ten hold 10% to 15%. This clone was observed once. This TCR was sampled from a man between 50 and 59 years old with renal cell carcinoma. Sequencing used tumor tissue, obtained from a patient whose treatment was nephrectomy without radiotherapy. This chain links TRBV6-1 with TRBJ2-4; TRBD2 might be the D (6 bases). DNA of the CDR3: TGTGCCAGCAGCGGGACTCCTTCAAACATTCAGTACTTC. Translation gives CASSGTPSNIQYF.